A selection of T cell receptor beta chains follows, all from one sample in a study of control samples from healthy donors and cancer patients. The repertoire was sequenced with immunoSEQ multiplex PCR; TCRdb's copy has only in-frame clones and lacks some. Of approximately 100,000 clones detected, 90% appear once; the ten largest clones hold under 4%. Sample: blood. The receptors were sampled from a woman between 18 and 30 years old in good health. Both conserved end residues are part of each CDR3. The D gene is left open where the match is weak. Rows may omit the clone size; those that give it use once, few, many or a size class.

>TRBJ2-1|TRBD2|TRBV11-2|once
TGTGCCAGCAGAACCGGGACTAGTGAGCAGTTCTTC
CASRTGTSEQFF
>TRBJ2-1|NA|TRBV24-1|NA
TGTGCCACCAGTGGGTCCCGGGGCGTTGATGAGCAGTTCTTC
CATSGSRGVDEQFF
>TRBJ2-2|NA|TRBV2|NA
TGTGCCAGCAGAGTGGGACACGAGAACACCGGGGAGCTGTTTTTT
CASRVGHENTGELFF
>TRBJ1-2|NA|TRBV15|NA
TGTGCCACCAGCAGAGAAACAGGGTGGGGCTACACCTTC
CATSRETGWGYTF
>TRBJ1-1|NA|TRBV6-2/TRBV6-3|once
TGTGCCAGCAGTTATCTGGGACAGAACACTGAAGCTTTCTTT
CASSYLGQNTEAFF
>TRBJ1-1|TRBD1|TRBV7-6|once
TGTGCCAGCAGCTTAGCCCAGGGGGCCACTGAAGCTTTCTTT
CASSLAQGATEAFF
>TRBJ1-2|NA|TRBV7-8|NA
TGTGCCAGCAGCCCGGGGGTACGTTATGACTACACCTTC
CASSPGVRYDYTF
>TRBJ2-1|NA|TRBV21-1|NA
TGTGCCAGCAGCAGCTCTGGGGGGGTCTACCAGTTCTTC
CASSSSGGVYQFF
>TRBJ1-2|NA|TRBV6-1|once
TGTGCCAGCAGTGAAAGGGCAGCCCTCAATGGCTACACCTTC
CASSERAALNGYTF
>TRBJ2-3|NA|TRBV5-1|NA
TGCGCCAGCAGCTTGGATAGGGCTCAAGATACGCAGTATTTT
CASSLDRAQDTQYF
>TRBJ2-7|TRBD1|TRBV2|NA
TGTGCCATCCAGAGTTTTCGGGACAGGGATGAGCAGTACTTC
CAIQSFRDRDEQYF